The following is a TCR beta chain sequence with its context. Its antigen is currently unknown. Germline is not matched at one junction end, which may reflect a read error. This record comes from a study of T cell responses to AZD1222 COVID-19 vaccine. Findings and limits, study-wide: Most donors were white British and more were female, and clonal diversity was possibly underestimated. Without day 14 samples, only post-peak T cell repertoires were studied. CD4 TCRs linked to vaccination spanned spike, dominating at 160-218 and 743-854.

Generated by immunoSEQ multiplex PCR, the TCRdb table keeps only in-frame clones and is missing some. The table has about 150,000 clones, approximately 90% seen once; the top ten hold approximately 1.6%. The germline CDR1 and CDR2 sequences are SGHTA and FQGNSA. CDR3 size: 13 residues. Sequenced here: peripheral blood, sampled on day 0 of AZD1222 vaccination. This clonotype was sampled from an adult in good health. The V and J genes are TRBV7-2 and TRBJ2-2, with 11 bases fitting TRBD2. CDR3 DNA sequence: TGTGCCAGCAGCCTAGCGGGGGGAGGGGAGCTGTTTTTT. Amino acids: CASSLAGGGELFF. The variable domain in full, with the rest retrieved from reference TRBV7-2 and TRBJ2-2, is GAGVSQSPSNKVTEKGKDVELRCDPISGHTALYWYRQSLGQGLEFLIYFQGNSAPDKSGLPSDRFSAERTGGSVSTLTIQRTQQEDSAVYLCASSLAGGGELFFGEGSRLTVL.